A single sample is the source of the 9 T cell receptor beta chains below, sequenced in a study of identical twins. TCRdb re-called the 5' RACE reads through MiXCR, storing one row per CDR3 protein. Among around 230,000 distinct CDR3 sequences listed, roughly 10% were seen once. What was sequenced was memory (CD45RO+) T cells sorted from blood. All receptors derive from a young woman in good health.

This clonotype came up many times. The V call is TRBV12-3 or TRBV12-4, the J call TRBJ1-1, with a possible D match to TRBD1 (6 bases). With 6 bases removed from V and 1 base from J, the gap between germline ends came to 9 bases. This CDR3 comprises 13 residues. Written as DNA, the CDR3 is TGTGCCAGCAGCCTACAGGGGAACACTGAAGCTTTCTTT. Amino acid sequence: CASSLQGNTEAFF.

The table lists this clonotype with a few counts. V and J are TRBV6-5 and TRBJ2-1; D possibly corresponds to TRBD2 (6 bases). With 2 bases removed from V and 8 bases from J, the gap between germline ends came to 16 bases. CDR3 length: 15 residues. Germline V gives CDR1 MNHEY, CDR2 SVGAGI. CDR3 sequence: CASSYEAGYGDEQFF. The CDR3 DNA reads TGTGCCAGCAGTTACGAGGCGGGGTATGGCGATGAGCAGTTCTTC.

The rearrangement joins TRBV12-3 or TRBV12-4 to TRBJ2-4; D may be TRBD1 or TRBD2 (5 bases each). V lost 3 bases and J lost 4, with 10 bases in between. This CDR3 spans 14 amino acids. The CDR3 DNA is TGTGCCAGCAGTTTGGGTGGGGGTAAAAACATTCAGTACTTC. Its protein product is CASSLGGGKNIQYF.

J is TRBJ1-1 and V is TRBV5-1; possible D gene TRBD1, 5 bases. Germline-derived CDR1 and CDR2 are SGHRS and YFSETQ. The CDR3 sequence is 14 residues long. Between the trimmed V and J ends, which lost 6 bases and 8 bases, there was a span of 20 bases. The CDR3, as DNA: TGCGCCAGCACCACGGGGGGTACCTCGGGAGAAGCTTTCTTT. This codes for CASTTGGTSGEAFF.

The rearrangement links TRBV6-2 or TRBV6-3 to TRBJ2-2; D may be TRBD1 (5 bases). This CDR3 has 14 residues. Germline lookup yields CDR1 MNHEY and CDR2 SVGEGT. V gave up 4 bases and J gave up 6 bases, with 12 bases separating them. This CDR3 reads CASSFDQGPGELFF. DNA for the CDR3: TGTGCCAGCAGTTTCGACCAGGGTCCCGGGGAGCTGTTTTTT.

The sample holds a few counts of this clonotype. The J gene is TRBJ2-7, the V gene TRBV20-1, with 10 bases fitting TRBD2. The CDR3 extends over 15 amino acids. The germline gives CDR1 DFQATT, CDR2 SNEGSKA (reference sequence). The trim removed 0 bases at V and 1 base at J, leaving 3 bases unmatched. The CDR3 loop reads CSARDTSGDSYEQYF. As DNA, the CDR3 is TGCAGTGCTAGAGATACTAGCGGGGATTCCTACGAGCAGTACTTC.

V is TRBV14 and J is TRBJ2-7; 8 positions agree with TRBD1. From germline, CDR1 is SGHDN and CDR2 FVKESK. The CDR3 totals 13 residues. With V trimmed by 4 bases and J by 11 bases, 10 bases remained unmatched. The CDR3 loop is CASSPYRQGPKYF. The CDR3 coding sequence is TGTGCCAGCAGCCCTTATAGACAGGGGCCGAAGTACTTC.

In its sample, this clonotype was seen a few times. The chain joins TRBV7-2 to TRBJ2-7; possible D gene TRBD2, 5 bases. V was shortened by 10 bases and J by 2 bases, with 6 bases between the two germline ends. CDR1 SGHTA and CDR2 FQGNSA come from the germline V gene. This CDR3 contains 10 residues. The CDR3 sequence: CATGTYEQYF. CDR3 DNA: TGTGCCACCGGGACCTACGAGCAGTACTTC.

The V gene is TRBV12-3 or TRBV12-4, the J gene TRBJ1-5; a possible D gene is TRBD1 (6 bases). The CDR3 has 16 residues. Trimming pared 0 bases from V and 2 bases from J, leaving 11 bases between. CDR3 in amino acids: CASSLARGGGNQPQHF. In DNA, the CDR3 is TGTGCCAGCAGTTTAGCGAGAGGGGGGGGCAATCAGCCCCAGCATTTT.